The 24 T cell receptor beta chains listed next were all sequenced from one sample in a study of cytomegalovirus exposure and HLA in healthy donors. The PCR ran on 60 Vbeta and 13 Jbeta primers. Profiled with immunoSEQ multiplex PCR; TCRdb holds only in-frame clones, not every one. This sample has fewer than 250,000 clones, with more than 80% found just once. The sample consisted of PBMCs. These receptors were collected from a man aged 25 to 45 in good health and CMV-seronegative.

V usage is TRBV15 and J usage is TRBJ1-4, with 7 bases lining up with TRBD1. The CDR3 covers 13 residues. Germline CDR1 and CDR2: LNHNV and YYDKDF (reference sequence). The trim removed 8 bases at V and 5 bases at J, leaving 5 bases unmatched. The CDR3 region has the DNA TGTGCCACCGGGAAGGGGGCGAATGAAAAACTGTTTTTT. It encodes CATGKGANEKLFF.

This clone was found a few times. The chain links TRBV27 to TRBJ1-4; TRBD1 is a possible D gene (5 bases). In germline, CDR1 is MNHEY, CDR2 SMNVEV (reference sequence). The CDR3 runs to 15 residues. V was cut by 6 bases and J by 0 bases, with 11 bases left in between. The CDR3 DNA reads TGTGCCAGCAGCTATTGGGGGGCAACTAATGAAAAACTGTTTTTT. Translating gives CASSYWGATNEKLFF.

In this sample, this clone turned up once. The rearrangement joins TRBV6-5 to TRBJ2-4; D may be TRBD1 (6 bases). Deletions cut 6 bases from V and 7 bases from J, with 13 bases between. CDR3 size: 13 residues. Germline V gene sequence: CDR1 MNHEY, CDR2 SVGAGI. As DNA, the CDR3 is TGTGCCAGCAGATCCACAGGGTACAACATTCAGTACTTC. The encoded protein is CASRSTGYNIQYF.

V and J are TRBV9 and TRBJ2-1, with 7 bases lining up with TRBD1. J was trimmed by 5 bases and V by 2 bases; bases with no gene match: 4. The CDR3 sequence is 14 residues long. The germline V gene has CDR1 SGDLS and CDR2 YYNGEE. CDR3 in amino acids: CASSVGQLHNEQFF. The CDR3 DNA follows: TGTGCCAGCAGCGTGGGACAGCTTCACAATGAGCAGTTCTTC.

The chain is built from TRBV28 and TRBJ2-5, with 16 bases that match TRBD2. J lost 3 bases, V lost 4 bases, and 5 bases had no gene match. The length of the CDR3 is 17 residues. From germline, CDR1 is MDHEN and CDR2 SYDVKM. CDR3 sequence reads: CASSSGTSGGDEETQYF. CDR3 sequence (DNA): TGTGCCAGCAGTTCAGGGACTAGCGGGGGGGACGAAGAGACCCAGTACTTC.

The chain recombines TRBV20-1 with TRBJ1-2; no firm D call. Trimming stripped 8 bases from V and 7 bases from J, with 5 bases between. The CDR3 consists of 8 residues. The germline gives CDR1 DFQATT, CDR2 SNEGSKA (reference sequence). The CDR3 DNA sequence: TGCAGTCTTCGTGGCTACACCTTC. It is translated as CSLRGYTF.

The J gene is TRBJ2-5, the V gene TRBV5-8, with a possible D match to TRBD2 (6 bases). The CDR3 spans 14 residues. Trimming removed 3 bases from V and 5 bases from J, with 14 bases in between. Germline V lookup: CDR1 SGHTS, CDR2 YDEGEE. The CDR3 sequence: CASSSSYGGETQYF. DNA for the CDR3: TGTGCCAGCAGCTCAAGCTACGGAGGGGAGACCCAGTACTTC. Using reference TRBV5-8 and TRBJ2-5 for the parts outside the CDR3, the full variable domain is EAGVTQSPTHLIKTRGQQATLRCSPISGHTSVYWYQQALGLGLQFLLWYDEGEERNRGNFPPRFSGRQFPNYSSELNVNALELEDSALYLCASSSSYGGETQYFGPGTRLLVL.

The chain has TRBV28 and TRBJ1-5; TRBD1 matches 8 bases. After removal of 5 bases from V and 4 bases from J, the junction contained 4 bases not matched to a gene. CDR1 is MDHEN and CDR2 is SYDVKM in the germline V gene. The CDR3 length is 14 residues. The CDR3 sequence is CASSLTGGNQPQHF. The CDR3 DNA reads as TGTGCCAGCAGTCTAACAGGGGGGAATCAGCCCCAGCATTTT. Supplemented by reference TRBV28 and TRBJ1-5, the full variable domain reads DVKVTQSSRYLVKRTGEKVFLECVQDMDHENMFWYRQDPGLGLRLIYFSYDVKMKEKGDIPEGYSVSREKKERFSLILESASTNQTSMYLCASSLTGGNQPQHFGDGTRLSIL.

V and J are TRBV20-1 and TRBJ2-7; D uncertain. The CDR3 has 11 residues. Germline loops: CDR1 DFQATT, CDR2 SNEGSKA (reference sequence). The germline V and J ends were trimmed by 3 bases and 1 base, with 4 bases remaining between them. In nucleotides, the CDR3 is TGCAGTGCTAGTGCGTCCTACGAGCAGTACTTC. The encoded protein is CSASASYEQYF.

The V call is TRBV11-2, the J call TRBJ2-7, with TRBD1 identical over 9 bases. Germline V CDR1 and CDR2: SGHAT, FQNNGV. The CDR3 has 15 amino acids. Unmatched junction bases numbered 4, after V lost 4 bases and J lost 0 bases. CDR3 in amino acids: CASSSGTGTSYEQYF. The CDR3 bases are TGTGCCAGCAGCTCCGGGACAGGGACCTCCTACGAGCAGTACTTC.

The chain carries TRBV28 and TRBJ2-7, with D perhaps matching TRBD1 (5 bases). The CDR3 length is 15 residues. CDR1 is MDHEN, CDR2 SYDVKM, per germline. V lost 5 bases to trimming and J lost 0 bases, with 14 bases between them. CDR3 protein: CASSLGEGGSYEQYF. DNA of the CDR3: TGTGCCAGCAGTCTAGGGGAAGGCGGCTCCTACGAGCAGTACTTC.

This clone was detected a few times. In the same sample, other DNA sequences code for this CDR3. The chain's CDR3 is CATSRDRGLTDTQYF. CDR3 DNA: TGTGCCACCAGCAGAGATAGGGGGCTCACAGATACGCAGTATTTT. The rearrangement joins TRBV15 to TRBJ2-3; 7 bases agree with TRBD1. The CDR3 totals 15 residues. V lost 0 bases, J lost 2 bases, and 2 bases stayed unmatched. The V gene's germline CDR1 is LNHNV and CDR2 YYDKDF (reference sequence).

The count of this clone is one. The chain combines TRBV9 with TRBJ2-5; 7 positions agree with TRBD1. The CDR3 consists of 14 residues. V lost 4 bases and J lost 1; bases outside the gene matches: 4. The germline V gene has CDR1 SGDLS and CDR2 YYNGEE. CDR3 DNA sequence: TGTGCCAGCAGCCTCCGGGACAGCCAAGAGACCCAGTACTTC. Its protein is CASSLRDSQETQYF.

The V gene is TRBV6-6, the J gene TRBJ2-2; perhaps TRBD2 as D (6 bases). Trimming shortened V by 7 bases and J by 1 base, and 16 bases separated the two germline ends. CDR3 size: 16 residues. Germline values: CDR1 MNHNY, CDR2 SVGAGI (reference sequence). The CDR3 loop is CASTEEGFRNTGELFF. CDR3 DNA: TGTGCCAGCACCGAGGAGGGTTTTAGGAACACCGGGGAGCTGTTTTTT.

The chain employs TRBV14 and TRBJ2-3; tentatively, D is TRBD2 (5 bases). V lost 1 base and J lost 6, with 14 bases in between. Germline-derived CDR1 and CDR2 are SGHDN and FVKESK. This CDR3 contains 15 residues. CDR3 sequence reads: CASSQGLAAQDTQYF. DNA of the CDR3: TGTGCCAGCAGCCAAGGTCTAGCTGCACAGGATACGCAGTATTTT.

The chain carries TRBV4-2 and TRBJ1-1; D gene uncertain. V was cut by 0 bases and J by 11 bases, with 16 bases left in between. The CDR3 is made up of 14 amino acids. CDR1 is LGHNA and CDR2 is YNFKEQ in the germline V gene. CDR3 sequence reads: CASSQDRGIRGAFF. In nucleotides, the CDR3 is TGTGCCAGCAGCCAAGACCGGGGAATTAGAGGGGCTTTCTTT.

V gene TRBV27 combines with J gene TRBJ1-6, with unresolved D. The CDR3 totals 15 residues. CDR1 is MNHEY and CDR2 is SMNVEV in the germline V gene (reference sequence). V shed 2 bases and J shed 15 bases, with 20 bases lying between them. The CDR3 loop reads CASSLDRDRVWGLHF. For the CDR3, the DNA is TGTGCCAGCAGTTTAGACCGGGATCGCGTTTGGGGCCTCCACTTT.

The genes are TRBV7-9 and TRBJ2-7; 14 nucleotides align to TRBD2. The CDR3 totals 18 residues. Germline values: CDR1 SEHNR, CDR2 FQNEAQ (reference sequence). Trimming cost V 4 bases and J 0 bases; bases outside gene matches: 8. The CDR3 loop is CASSSGLAGAQASYEQYF. CDR3 DNA: TGTGCCAGCAGCTCGGGACTAGCGGGGGCCCAGGCCTCCTACGAGCAGTACTTC.

This chain links TRBV5-6 with TRBJ2-4; 7 positions agree with TRBD1. Germline CDR1 SGHDT, CDR2 YYEEEE. The CDR3 spans 16 residues. V lost 2 bases and J lost 2; bases outside the gene matches: 7. CDR3 in DNA: TGTGCCAGCAGCTTCCGCCGACAGGGAACCAAAAACATTCAGTACTTC. Its translation: CASSFRRQGTKNIQYF.

The rearrangement joins TRBV18 to TRBJ2-5; no firm D call. Germline V gives CDR1 KGHSH, CDR2 LQKENI. The CDR3 extends over 13 amino acids. V gave up 4 bases and J gave up 3 bases, with 9 bases separating them. CDR3 in amino acids: CASSRTVEETQYF. The CDR3 nucleotides are TGTGCCAGCTCACGTACAGTTGAAGAGACCCAGTACTTC.

The V call is TRBV7-9, the J call TRBJ2-4; D remains unclear. Germline CDR1 is SEHNR and CDR2 is FQNEAQ (reference sequence). CDR3 length equals 13 residues. Trimming pared 0 bases from V and 10 bases from J, leaving 10 bases between. In DNA form, the CDR3 reads TGTGCCAGCAGCTTAGCGCTAGTATCTATTCAGTACTTC. It translates to CASSLALVSIQYF. Full variable domain (outside the CDR3, taken from reference TRBV7-9 and TRBJ2-4): DTGVSQNPRHKITKRGQNVTFRCDPISEHNRLYWYRQTLGQGPEFLTYFQNEAQLEKSRLLSDRFSAERPKGSFSTLEIQRTEQGDSAMYLCASSLALVSIQYFGAGTRLSVL.

This chain joins TRBV9 and TRBJ2-1, with 8 bases lining up with TRBD2. The CDR3 sequence is 17 residues long. Germline assignment: CDR1 SGDLS and CDR2 YYNGEE. Trimming removed 0 bases from V and 1 base from J; junction bases left unmatched: 6. In DNA form, the CDR3 reads TGTGCCAGCAGCGTAGATCTAGCGGGTGCTTCCTACAATGAGCAGTTCTTC. Its protein product is CASSVDLAGASYNEQFF.

This chain joins TRBV9 and TRBJ1-1; D is possibly TRBD1 (6 bases). Trimming removed 0 bases at V and 3 bases at J, with 27 bases between. The CDR3 has 20 residues. The germline V gene has CDR1 SGDLS and CDR2 YYNGEE. The CDR3 DNA is TGTGCCAGCAGCGTAGCAGTTGGGGTTGGGCTGGGGGCGGGGGACACTGAAGCTTTCTTT. It codes for CASSVAVGVGLGAGDTEAFF.

The J gene is TRBJ1-5, the V gene TRBV4-1; D perhaps matches TRBD1 (5 bases). This CDR3 has 14 residues. The V gene lost 2 bases and the J gene lost 1 base, with 6 bases spanning the gap. Germline CDR1 and CDR2: MGHRA and YSYEKL. The CDR3 coding sequence is TGCGCCAGCAGCCAACAGGGCAGCAATCAGCCCCAGCATTTT. This codes for CASSQQGSNQPQHF.